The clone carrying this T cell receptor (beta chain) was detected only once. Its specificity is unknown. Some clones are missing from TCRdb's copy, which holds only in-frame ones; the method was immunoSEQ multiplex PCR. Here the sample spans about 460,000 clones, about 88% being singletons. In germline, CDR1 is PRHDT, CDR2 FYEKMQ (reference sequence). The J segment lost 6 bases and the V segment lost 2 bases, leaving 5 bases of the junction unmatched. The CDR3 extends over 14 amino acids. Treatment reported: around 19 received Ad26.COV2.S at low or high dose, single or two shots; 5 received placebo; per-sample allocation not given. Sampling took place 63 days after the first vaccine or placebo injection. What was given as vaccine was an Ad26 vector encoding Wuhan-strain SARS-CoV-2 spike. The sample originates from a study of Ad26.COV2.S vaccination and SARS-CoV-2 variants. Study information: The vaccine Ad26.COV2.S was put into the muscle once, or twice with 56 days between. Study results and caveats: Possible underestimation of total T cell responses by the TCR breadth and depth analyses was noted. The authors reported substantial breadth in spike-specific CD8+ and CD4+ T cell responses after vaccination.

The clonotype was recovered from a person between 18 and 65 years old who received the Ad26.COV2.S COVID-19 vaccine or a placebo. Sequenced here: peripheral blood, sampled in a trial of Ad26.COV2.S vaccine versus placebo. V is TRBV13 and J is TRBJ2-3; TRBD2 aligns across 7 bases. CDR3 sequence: CASSLNGRSDTQYF. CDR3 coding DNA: TGTGCCAGCAGCTTAAACGGGAGGTCTGATACGCAGTATTTT.